The T cell receptor (beta chain) under discussion was sequenced for a study of cytomegalovirus exposure and HLA in healthy donors. About the research overall: Unique TCR beta sequences numbering 95 million to 130 million came from roughly 180 million T cells in an earlier analysis. In an early release, HLA-typed donors contributed some 80 million unique TCR sequences. Study-wide results and caveats: When a later analysis compared HLA-associated TCR beta chains with equally common others, the HLA-associated chains turned out to be more clonally expanded and to have lower generation probabilities. Earlier analysis looked at TCR beta V segments, and most were productive about 90% or about 30% of the time.

V dropped 3 bases and J dropped 9 bases, with 12 bases sitting between them. Germline V lookup: CDR1 MNHEY, CDR2 SMNVEV (reference sequence). This CDR3 has 13 residues. PCR employed 60 Vbeta and 13 Jbeta primers. Clones were read by immunoSEQ multiplex PCR, and TCRdb kept only the in-frame ones, dropping some. The table has 150,000 to 160,000 clones, 60% to 75% seen once. Details on this clone: Antigen specificity is unknown.

The material sequenced was PBMCs. The receptor's source is a man between 18 and 29 years old in good health and CMV-seronegative. The chain carries TRBV27 and TRBJ2-4; D may be TRBD1 (5 bases). The CDR3 loop is CASSLTVGSIQYF. In nucleotides, the CDR3 is TGTGCCAGCAGTTTGACAGTAGGATCCATTCAGTACTTC.